Shown below are 8 T cell receptor beta chains from a single sample sequenced in a study of beta chain features in type 1 diabetes. Overall study results and limits: Within each of all four CD4+ subsets, Type 1 diabetes patients had TCRB CDR3s that were moderately but significantly shorter.

Investigators reverse transcribed all isolated RNA, so they sequenced expressed TCRB transcripts. Here immunoSEQ multiplex PCR was the method, and the copy in TCRdb shows in-frame clones only, minus some. The data show some 660,000 clones, over 13% seen once. Antigens for these TCRs are unknown. The specimen was naive CD4+ T cells from blood. These receptors were collected from a man aged 18 to 30 with type 1 diabetes.

CDR3 residues: CASSFLDSQETQYF. The CDR3 bases are TGTGCCAGCAGTTTCCTGGACAGTCAAGAGACCCAGTACTTC. This sequence joins TRBV6-6 and TRBJ2-5, with a tentative D call TRBD1 (6 bases). The V end was cut by 4 bases, the J end by 2 bases, with 11 bases between. The germline CDR1 and CDR2 sequences are MNHNY and SVGAGI (reference sequence). The CDR3 loop spans 14 amino acids.

The gene calls are TRBV4-1 and TRBJ2-3; D gene unclear. V shed 0 bases and J shed 11 bases, with 12 bases lying between them. CDR1 is MGHRA and CDR2 is YSYEKL in the germline V gene. The length of the CDR3 is 13 residues. This CDR3 reads CASSQEWGGRQYF. The CDR3 DNA follows: TGCGCCAGCAGCCAAGAATGGGGTGGTAGGCAGTATTTT.

This clone appeared a few times. The gene calls are TRBV6-5 and TRBJ1-4; 9 positions agree with TRBD1. The germline CDR1 and CDR2 sequences are MNHEY and SVGAGI. This CDR3 comprises 16 residues. Trimming removed 2 bases from V and 7 bases from J; junction bases left unmatched: 8. This CDR3 reads CASSYQFGQGSEKLFF. The CDR3 DNA reads as TGTGCCAGCAGTTACCAATTCGGACAGGGGAGTGAAAAACTGTTTTTT.

This clone was seen a few times. This chain connects TRBV7-2 to TRBJ2-7; 10 bases agree with TRBD1. After removal of 6 bases from V and 5 bases from J, the junction contained 10 bases not matched to a gene. Per germline, CDR1 SGHTA and CDR2 FQGNSA. This CDR3 has 15 residues. The CDR3: CASSPTTGTGDEQYF. The CDR3 nucleotides read TGTGCCAGCAGTCCGACGACCGGGACAGGGGACGAGCAGTACTTC.

V is TRBV9 and J is TRBJ2-1; 14 nucleotides match TRBD2. The CDR3 runs to 15 residues. CDR1 and CDR2 (germline): SGDLS, YYNGEE. V was pared by 3 bases and J by 10 bases, with 6 bases of the junction left unmatched. CDR3 bases: TGTGCCAGCAGCGAGAGGACTAGCGGGGGGCCGGAGCAGTTCTTC. As protein: CASSERTSGGPEQFF.

The V and J genes are TRBV19 and TRBJ1-1, with D possibly matching TRBD1 (5 bases). The CDR3 runs 14 residues. Trimming left V 7 bases short and J 4 bases short, with 16 bases between. Per germline, CDR1 LNHDA and CDR2 SQIVND (reference sequence). The CDR3 DNA reads as TGTGCCAGTATCGGGGGGAGTAGTACCACTGAAGCTTTCTTT. Protein sequence: CASIGGSSTTEAFF.

The rearrangement joins TRBV9 to TRBJ2-7; possible D gene TRBD2, 6 bases. The CDR3 consists of 14 residues. V lost 3 bases to trimming and J lost 3 bases, with 13 bases between them. The V gene's germline CDR1 is SGDLS and CDR2 YYNGEE. The CDR3 coding sequence is TGTGCCAGCAGCGCCTCGCCCGGGAGCTACGAGCAGTACTTC. This encodes CASSASPGSYEQYF.

This clone was counted between two and nine times. Distinct nucleotide sequences in the sample also encode this CDR3. The chain recombines TRBV5-1 with TRBJ2-5; possible D gene TRBD2, 6 bases. The V gene's germline CDR1 is SGHRS and CDR2 YFSETQ. Trimming took off 4 bases at V and 5 bases at J, with 15 bases between the two ends. The CDR3 contains 14 residues. CDR3 coding DNA: TGCGCCAGCAGCCCCGGCGGGGCCGGTGAGACCCAGTACTTC. Translation gives CASSPGGAGETQYF.